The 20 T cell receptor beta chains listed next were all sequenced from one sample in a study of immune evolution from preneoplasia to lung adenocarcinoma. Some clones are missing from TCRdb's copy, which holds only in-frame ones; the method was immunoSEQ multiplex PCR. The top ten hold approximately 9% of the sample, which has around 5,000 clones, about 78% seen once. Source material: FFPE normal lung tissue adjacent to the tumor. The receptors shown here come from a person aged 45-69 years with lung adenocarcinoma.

CDR3 bases: TGTGCCAGCAGTTTTCCCACTTACAGGGGGCGGAGAACTGAAGCTTTCTTT. It is translated as CASSFPTYRGRRTEAFF. V and J are TRBV28 and TRBJ1-1, with TRBD1 identical over 9 bases. Germline V gene lookup returns CDR1 MDHEN and CDR2 SYDVKM. Losses at the gene ends were 3 bases for V and 5 bases for J; bases not matched to a gene: 13. This CDR3 spans 17 amino acids.

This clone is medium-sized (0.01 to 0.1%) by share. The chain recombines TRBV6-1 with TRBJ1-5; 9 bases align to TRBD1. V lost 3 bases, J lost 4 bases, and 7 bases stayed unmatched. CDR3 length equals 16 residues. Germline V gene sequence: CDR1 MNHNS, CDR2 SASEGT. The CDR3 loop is CASSDSTGTGNQPQHF. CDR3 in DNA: TGTGCCAGCAGTGATTCCACAGGGACAGGGAATCAGCCCCAGCATTTT.

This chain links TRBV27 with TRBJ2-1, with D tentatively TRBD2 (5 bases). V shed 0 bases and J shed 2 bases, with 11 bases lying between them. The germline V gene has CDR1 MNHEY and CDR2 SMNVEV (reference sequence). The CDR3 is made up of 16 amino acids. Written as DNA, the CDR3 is TGTGCCAGCAGTTTATCTGGGAGTCCAACCTACAATGAGCAGTTCTTC. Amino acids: CASSLSGSPTYNEQFF.

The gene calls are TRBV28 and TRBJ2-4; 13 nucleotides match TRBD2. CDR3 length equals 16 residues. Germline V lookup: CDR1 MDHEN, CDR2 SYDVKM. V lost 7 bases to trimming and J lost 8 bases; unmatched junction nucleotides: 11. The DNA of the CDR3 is TGTGCCAGCACCACCCACGGGACTAGCGGGATGTACATTCAGTACTTC. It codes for CASTTHGTSGMYIQYF.

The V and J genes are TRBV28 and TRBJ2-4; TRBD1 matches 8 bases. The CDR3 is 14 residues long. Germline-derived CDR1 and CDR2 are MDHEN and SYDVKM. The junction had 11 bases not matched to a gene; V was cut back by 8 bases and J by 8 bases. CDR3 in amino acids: CASGGTGRGYIQYF. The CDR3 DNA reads TGTGCCAGCGGGGGGACAGGCCGGGGGTACATTCAGTACTTC.

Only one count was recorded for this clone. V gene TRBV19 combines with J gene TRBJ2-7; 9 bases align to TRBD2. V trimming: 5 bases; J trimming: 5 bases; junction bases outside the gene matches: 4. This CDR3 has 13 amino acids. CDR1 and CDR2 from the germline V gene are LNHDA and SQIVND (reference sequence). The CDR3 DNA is TGTGCCAGTAGTTTCCAGCGGGGGGACGAGCAGTACTTC. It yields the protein CASSFQRGDEQYF. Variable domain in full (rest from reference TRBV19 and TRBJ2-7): DGGITQSPKYLFRKEGQNVTLSCEQNLNHDAMYWYRQDPGQGLRLIYYSQIVNDFQKGDIAEGYSVSREKKESFPLTVTSAQKNPTAFYLCASSFQRGDEQYFGPGTRLTVT.

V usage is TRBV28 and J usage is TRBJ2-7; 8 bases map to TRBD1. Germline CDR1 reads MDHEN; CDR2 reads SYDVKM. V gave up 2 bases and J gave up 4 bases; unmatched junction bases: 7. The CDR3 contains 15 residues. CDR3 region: CASSLRERQGYEQYF. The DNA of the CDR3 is TGTGCCAGCAGTTTAAGGGAACGACAGGGGTACGAGCAGTACTTC. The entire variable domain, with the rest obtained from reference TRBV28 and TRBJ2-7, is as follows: DVKVTQSSRYLVKRTGEKVFLECVQDMDHENMFWYRQDPGLGLRLIYFSYDVKMKEKGDIPEGYSVSREKKERFSLILESASTNQTSMYLCASSLRERQGYEQYFGPGTRLTVT.

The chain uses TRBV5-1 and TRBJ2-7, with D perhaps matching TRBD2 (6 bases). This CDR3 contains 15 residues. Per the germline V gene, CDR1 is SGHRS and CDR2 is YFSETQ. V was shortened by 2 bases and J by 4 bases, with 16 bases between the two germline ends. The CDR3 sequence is CASSFGGAELYEQYF. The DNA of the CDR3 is TGCGCCAGCAGCTTCGGGGGAGCAGAATTATACGAGCAGTACTTC. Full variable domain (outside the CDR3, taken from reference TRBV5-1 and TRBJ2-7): KAGVTQTPRYLIKTRGQQVTLSCSPISGHRSVSWYQQTPGQGLQFLFEYFSETQRNKGNFPGRFSGRQFSNSRSEMNVSTLELGDSALYLCASSFGGAELYEQYFGPGTRLTVT.

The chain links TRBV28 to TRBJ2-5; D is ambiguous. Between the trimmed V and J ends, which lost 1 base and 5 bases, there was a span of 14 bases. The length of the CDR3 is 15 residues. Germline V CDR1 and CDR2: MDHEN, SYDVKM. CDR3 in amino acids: CASSLLSSTMETQYF. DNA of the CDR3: TGTGCCAGCAGTTTATTGTCTTCAACTATGGAGACCCAGTACTTC.

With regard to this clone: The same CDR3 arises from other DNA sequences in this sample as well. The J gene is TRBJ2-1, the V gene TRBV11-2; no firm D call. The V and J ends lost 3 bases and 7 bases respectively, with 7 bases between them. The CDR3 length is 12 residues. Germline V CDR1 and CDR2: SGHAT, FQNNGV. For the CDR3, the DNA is TGTGCCAGCAGCTTGAATTCAAATGAGCAGTTCTTC. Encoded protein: CASSLNSNEQFF.

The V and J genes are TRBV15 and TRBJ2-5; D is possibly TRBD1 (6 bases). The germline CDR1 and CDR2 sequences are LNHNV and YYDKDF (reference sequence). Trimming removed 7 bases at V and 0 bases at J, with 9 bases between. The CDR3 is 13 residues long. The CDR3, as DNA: TGTGCCACCACCGGACAGTACCAAGAGACCCAGTACTTC. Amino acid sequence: CATTGQYQETQYF. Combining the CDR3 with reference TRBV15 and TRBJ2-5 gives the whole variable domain DAMVIQNPRYQVTQFGKPVTLSCSQTLNHNVMYWYQQKSSQAPKLLFHYYDKDFNNEADTPDNFQSRRPNTSFCFLDIRSPGLGDTAMYLCATTGQYQETQYFGPGTRLLVL.

DNA of the CDR3: TGTGCCAGCAGCGAACCGGGGGGTTCAGGGGCCAACGTCCTGACTTTC. This translates into CASSEPGGSGANVLTF. This rearrangement joins TRBV11-1 to TRBJ2-6, with TRBD2 identical over 7 bases. The CDR3 runs 16 residues. The germline CDR1 and CDR2 sequences are SGHAT and FQDESV (reference sequence). V lost 5 bases to trimming and J lost 4 bases; unmatched junction nucleotides: 8.

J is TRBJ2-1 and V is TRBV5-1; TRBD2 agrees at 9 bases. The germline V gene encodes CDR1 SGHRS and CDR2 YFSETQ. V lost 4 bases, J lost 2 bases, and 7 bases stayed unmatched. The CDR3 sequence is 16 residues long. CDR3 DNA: TGCGCCAGCAGCCAGCTGGCGGGAGGGACCTACAATGAGCAGTTCTTC. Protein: CASSQLAGGTYNEQFF.

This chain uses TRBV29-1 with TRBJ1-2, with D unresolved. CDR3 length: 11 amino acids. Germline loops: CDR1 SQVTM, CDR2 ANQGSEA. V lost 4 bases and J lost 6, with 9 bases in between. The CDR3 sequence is CSVVFGNGYTF. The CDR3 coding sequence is TGCAGCGTTGTGTTTGGGAATGGCTACACCTTC.

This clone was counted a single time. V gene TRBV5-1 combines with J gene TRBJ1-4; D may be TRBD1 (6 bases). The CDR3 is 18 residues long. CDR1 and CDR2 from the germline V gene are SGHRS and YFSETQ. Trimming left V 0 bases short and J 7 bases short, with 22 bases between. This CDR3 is CASSLDPQTRDIGEKLFF. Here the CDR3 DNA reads TGCGCCAGCAGCTTGGACCCACAGACACGGGACATCGGTGAAAAACTGTTTTTT.

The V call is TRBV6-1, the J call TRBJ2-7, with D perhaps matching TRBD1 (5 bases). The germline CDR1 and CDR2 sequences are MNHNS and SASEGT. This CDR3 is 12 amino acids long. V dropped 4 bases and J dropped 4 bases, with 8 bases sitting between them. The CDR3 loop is CASSGDSYEQYF. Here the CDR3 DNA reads TGTGCCAGCAGTGGAGACAGTTACGAGCAGTACTTC.

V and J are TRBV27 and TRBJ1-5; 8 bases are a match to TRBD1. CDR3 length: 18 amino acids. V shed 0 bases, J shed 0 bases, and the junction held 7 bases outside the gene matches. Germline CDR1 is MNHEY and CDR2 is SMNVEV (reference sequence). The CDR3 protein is CASSLSPRTGNSNQPQHF. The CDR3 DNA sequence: TGTGCCAGCAGTTTATCCCCCCGGACAGGGAATAGCAATCAGCCCCAGCATTTT.

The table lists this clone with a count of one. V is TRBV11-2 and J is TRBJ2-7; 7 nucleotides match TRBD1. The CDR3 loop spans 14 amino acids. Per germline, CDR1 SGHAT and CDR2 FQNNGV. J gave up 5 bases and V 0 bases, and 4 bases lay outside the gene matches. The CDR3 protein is CASSLERGPHEQYF. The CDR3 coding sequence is TGTGCCAGCAGCTTAGAGAGGGGGCCCCACGAGCAGTACTTC.

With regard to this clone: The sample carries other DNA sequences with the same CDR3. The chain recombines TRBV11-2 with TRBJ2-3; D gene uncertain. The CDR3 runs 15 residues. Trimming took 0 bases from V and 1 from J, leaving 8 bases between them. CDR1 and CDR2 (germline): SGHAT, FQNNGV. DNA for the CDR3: TGTGCCAGCAGCTTAGATCCGGCTGGCACAGATACGCAGTATTTT. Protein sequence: CASSLDPAGTDTQYF.

CDR3 nucleotides: TGCGCCAGCAGTGAAGGTTTTCTTGGCCAGTACTTC. This sequence encodes CASSEGFLGQYF. The rearrangement joins TRBV10-2 to TRBJ2-4; D not certain. The V end was cut by 3 bases, the J end by 13 bases, with 13 bases between. The CDR3 consists of 12 residues. Germline-derived CDR1 and CDR2 are WSHSY and SAAADI.